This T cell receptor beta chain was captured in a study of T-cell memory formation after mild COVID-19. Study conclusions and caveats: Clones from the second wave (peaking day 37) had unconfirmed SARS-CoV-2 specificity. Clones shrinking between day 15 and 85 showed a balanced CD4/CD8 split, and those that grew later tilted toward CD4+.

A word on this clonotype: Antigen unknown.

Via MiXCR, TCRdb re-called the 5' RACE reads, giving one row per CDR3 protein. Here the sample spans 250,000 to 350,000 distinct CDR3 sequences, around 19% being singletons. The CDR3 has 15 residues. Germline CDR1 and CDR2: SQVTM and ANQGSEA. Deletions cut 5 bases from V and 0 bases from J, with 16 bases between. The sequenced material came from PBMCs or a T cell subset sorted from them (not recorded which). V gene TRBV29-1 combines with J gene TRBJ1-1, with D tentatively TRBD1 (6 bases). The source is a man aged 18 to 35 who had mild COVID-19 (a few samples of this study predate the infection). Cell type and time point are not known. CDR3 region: CSVRSKGGLNTEAFF. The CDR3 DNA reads TGCAGCGTTCGAAGTAAGGGGGGGCTGAACACTGAAGCTTTCTTT.